These 16 T cell receptor beta chains were sequenced from one sample in a study of molecular identifiers for immune sequencing clone quantification. TCRdb redid the calling of the PCR reads with MiXCR, one entry per CDR3 protein. The sample has over 600,000 distinct CDR3 sequences, 15% to 20% seen once. Source material: naive CD8+ T cells from blood, with Jurkat cell RNA spiked in. Subset denoted: FACS-sorted CD8+CD4-CCR7+CD45RA+ naive T cells. The source is a human donor in good health. Some libraries in this study had Jurkat cell RNA spiked in.

As regards this clonotype: At one end, the junction sequence differs from germline, possibly due to a read error. The rearrangement uses TRBV27 and TRBJ2-3; no clear D. CDR1 MNHEY and CDR2 SMNVEV come from the germline V gene (reference sequence). This CDR3 region has 15 residues. The CDR3 here is CVSSLLSRGTDTQYF. CDR3 nucleotide sequence: TGTGTCAGCAGTTTATTGTCTCGAGGCACAGATACGCAGTATTTT.

This clonotype was seen at least ten times. The chain employs TRBV4-1 and TRBJ2-1; the D gene is possibly TRBD1 (5 bases). The CDR3 extends over 14 amino acids. Germline lookup yields CDR1 MGHRA and CDR2 YSYEKL. V was trimmed by 0 bases and J by 6 bases, leaving 9 bases between them. The CDR3 DNA reads as TGCGCCAGCAGCCAAGAAGGGGCAGTCAATGAGCAGTTCTTC. Translating gives CASSQEGAVNEQFF.

This clonotype was picked up many times. V and J are TRBV20-1 and TRBJ2-3, with 9 bases aligning to TRBD2. The CDR3 loop spans 16 amino acids. Germline loops: CDR1 DFQATT, CDR2 SNEGSKA (reference sequence). V shed 0 bases, J shed 2 bases, and the junction held 6 bases outside the gene matches. The CDR3 is CSARDLGTSFTDTQYF. CDR3 nucleotide sequence: TGCAGTGCTAGAGATCTCGGGACTAGCTTCACAGATACGCAGTATTTT.

This clonotype has just a few counts. CDR3 protein: CASSHGGTVSTDTQYF. CDR3 in DNA: TGTGCCAGCAGCCATGGGGGGACAGTCAGCACAGATACGCAGTATTTT. The V and J genes are TRBV13 and TRBJ2-3; TRBD1 is a possible D gene (7 bases). This CDR3 spans 16 amino acids. Germline V gene lookup returns CDR1 PRHDT and CDR2 FYEKMQ (reference sequence). V was pared by 5 bases and J by 0 bases, with 15 bases between.

This clonotype occurred many times. The V gene is TRBV27, the J gene TRBJ1-2; the D is unclear. The V gene's germline CDR1 is MNHEY and CDR2 SMNVEV (reference sequence). Deletions cut 1 base from V and 1 base from J, with 4 bases between. The CDR3 contains 13 residues. The CDR3 DNA follows: TGTGCCAGCAGTTTATACAGTAACTATGGCTACACCTTC. Protein product: CASSLYSNYGYTF.

In its sample, this clonotype was seen many times. The V and J genes are TRBV7-2 and TRBJ1-1, with unresolved D. The CDR3 sequence is 16 residues long. Trimming shortened V by 5 bases and J by 1 base, and 17 bases separated the two germline ends. The germline V gene encodes CDR1 SGHTA and CDR2 FQGNSA. The CDR3 DNA follows: TGTGCCAGCAGCACCGGACTGCTCCCAGGGAACACTGAAGCTTTCTTT. Translating gives CASSTGLLPGNTEAFF.

Concerning this clonotype: This may come from a read error, since a much larger clone is one base off. V usage is TRBV5-3 and J usage is TRBJ2-3; 12 bases line up with TRBD2. TRBV5-3 belongs to the ORF category, with a function that is uncertain. CDR3 length: 17 amino acids. This CDR3 is CASSLHWTSGGTDTQYF. The CDR3 nucleotides read TGTGCCAGCAGCTTACACTGGACTAGCGGGGGCACAGATACGCAGTATTTT.

The chain joins TRBV12-3 or TRBV12-4 to TRBJ2-5; 7 bases match TRBD1. The CDR3 loop spans 14 amino acids. With 5 bases clipped from V and 5 bases from J, the junction kept 8 bases outside the gene matches. CDR3 sequence reads: CASSPYRGRETQYF. The CDR3 bases are TGTGCCAGCAGTCCATACAGGGGCCGGGAGACCCAGTACTTC.

As for this clonotype: This clone may be a read error of a much larger clone one base away. The chain couples TRBV10-3 to TRBJ1-1; D remains unclear. This CDR3 contains 12 residues. Germline V CDR1 and CDR2: ENHRY, SYGVKD. CDR3 DNA: TGTGCCATCAGTGTCGCCAACACTGAAGCTTCCTTT. It translates to CAISVANTEASF.

Of note for this clonotype: This may be a read error: a much more frequent sequence differs by one nucleotide. The chain couples TRBV7-8 to TRBJ2-5, with D maybe TRBD1 (5 bases). Germline V gene data show CDR1 as SGHVS and CDR2 as FQNEAQ. Trimming stripped 2 bases from V and 5 bases from J, with 27 bases between. The CDR3 contains 19 residues. CDR3 bases: TGTGCCAGCAGCTTAATCCCGGACAAGGGCTTTCCCTTCGTGGAGACCCAGTACTTC. The encoded protein is CASSLIPDKGFPFVETQYF.

Concerning this clonotype itself: A much larger clone is a single base away; this may be a read error. This chain links TRBV16 with TRBJ1-4, with D possibly TRBD1 on 6 matching bases. CDR3 length equals 15 residues. The germline gives CDR1 KGHSY, CDR2 FQNENV. CDR3 in DNA: TGTGCCGGCAGCCGCGAGACAGGTGTCGGTGAAAAACTGTTTTTT. Amino acid sequence: CAGSRETGVGEKLFF.

This clonotype has a count of ten or more. This chain links TRBV7-2 with TRBJ2-3, with D perhaps TRBD1 or TRBD2 (7 bases each). V was pared by 1 base and J by 0 bases, with 26 bases between. From germline, CDR1 is SGHTA and CDR2 FQGNSA. The CDR3 runs 21 residues. In nucleotides, the CDR3 is TGTGCCAGCAGCTTAGGGAGAGGGGGCTCTAGCGGAGGGTCTAGCACAGATACGCAGTATTTT. This encodes CASSLGRGGSSGGSSTDTQYF.

Points on this clonotype: A much larger clone differs by one base, so this may be a read error. The chain employs TRBV6-2 or TRBV6-3 and TRBJ1-1; the D gene is possibly TRBD1 (6 bases). The CDR3 extends over 13 amino acids. The V end was cut by 2 bases, the J end by 6 bases, with 10 bases between. Germline lookup yields CDR1 MNHEY and CDR2 SVGEGT. The CDR3 protein is CASSYRGAAEAFF. As DNA, the CDR3 is TGTGCCAGCAGTTACAGGGGGGCCGCTGAAGCTTTCTTT.

This clonotype was counted ten times or more. The gene calls are TRBV6-5 and TRBJ1-1; no clear D gene. Germline V CDR1 and CDR2: MNHEY, SVGAGI. The CDR3 totals 14 residues. V lost 3 bases and J 3 bases, leaving 11 bases between the germline ends. The DNA for the CDR3 is TGTGCCAGCAGTTATTACATTGGGGACACTGAAGCTTTCTTT. This encodes CASSYYIGDTEAFF.

The table lists this clonotype with a few counts. The genes are TRBV7-9 and TRBJ2-5, with a weak D call TRBD2 (6 bases). The germline V gene encodes CDR1 SEHNR and CDR2 FQNEAQ (reference sequence). There are 15 residues in the CDR3. Trimming removed 4 bases from V and 5 bases from J, with 17 bases in between. In DNA, the CDR3 is TGTGCCAGCAGCTCTAGTTCGACGGCGGGGGAGACCCAGTACTTC. Translating gives CASSSSSTAGETQYF. Supplemented by reference TRBV7-9 and TRBJ2-5, the full variable domain reads DTGVSQNPRHKITKRGQNVTFRCDPISEHNRLYWYRQTLGQGPEFLTYFQNEAQLEKSRLLSDRFSAERPKGSFSTLEIQRTEQGDSAMYLCASSSSSTAGETQYFGPGTRLLVL.

The J gene is TRBJ2-7, the V gene TRBV19, with TRBD2 as a possible D gene (6 bases). The germline gives CDR1 LNHDA, CDR2 SQIVND (reference sequence). The V and J ends lost 8 bases and 4 bases respectively, with 15 bases between them. This CDR3 comprises 13 residues. This CDR3 is CASGTLGSYEQYF. The DNA for the CDR3 is TGTGCCAGTGGGACTTTGGGTTCTTACGAGCAGTACTTC.